The source of this T cell receptor beta chain is a study of Ad26.COV2.S vaccination and SARS-CoV-2 variants (dated by TCRdb to 2020 to 2022). About the investigation overall: Vaccine-arm donors were drawn from COV1001, a multicentre, randomized, double-blind, placebo-controlled phase I-IIa trial of Ad26.COV2.S in healthy adults. Dosing of Ad26.COV2.S was intramuscular, at either 5x10^10 or 1x10^11 viral particles, delivered as one shot or as two shots spaced 56 days apart. TCRbeta repertoire sequencing served as the tool for gauging how specific and how broad the SARS-CoV-2-reactive T cell receptors were following Ad26.COV2.S vaccination. A total of approximately 30 samples were included in the TCR-sequenced set, comprising about 20 Ad26.COV2.S vaccine recipients, 5 placebo recipients and 8 SARS-CoV-2 convalescent individuals. Trial participants were randomized into five groups of five: low-dose or high-dose Ad26.COV2.S given once or twice, or placebo on both occasions. Investigators did not know the trial group allocation while performing experiments and assessing outcomes.

In the case of this clone: What antigen it recognizes has not been identified. Per-nucleotide qualities are absent, and no much larger clonotype sits a single base away.

V and J are trimmed by 4 bases and 6 bases, and the gene matches miss 14 bases of the junction. The CDR3 starts with the cysteine, ends with the phenylalanine, and has 17 residues. Here the CDR3 DNA is all that survives: 51 bases in frame from base 1. As encoded in the germline V gene, CDR1 is MRHNA while CDR2 is SNTAGT. The immunoSEQ Assay was used to sequence TCRbeta CDR3 regions. After extraction, genomic DNA underwent amplification by bias-controlled multiplex PCR, followed by high-throughput sequencing. In the authors' own workflow: To quantify the absolute abundance of every unique TCRbeta CDR3 region, sequences were collapsed and filtered. T cell fraction was estimated by normalization of TCRbeta template counts to usable DNA, with usable DNA being measured through amplification of reference genes present in all nucleated cells. Repertoire TCRs were annotated as SARS-CoV-2-specific when V gene, CDR3 amino acid sequence and J gene were exactly matched to a known reactive TCR set. The reference SARS-CoV-2 TCR set came from MIRA and was filtered for enrichment in COVID-19-positive ImmuneCODE repertoires, removing public or cross-reactive TCRs. Based on the MIRA antigens, annotated TCRs were further analysed at the level of specific ORF or position within ORF. Depth was the summed frequency of annotated unique rearrangements, while breadth was defined as annotated unique rearrangements over total unique productive rearrangements. Group comparisons of TCR breadth used two-sided Wilcoxon rank-sum tests. TCRdb took this table from immuneACCESS and kept in-frame rearrangements with V and J called. Such tables lack part of the clones; where checked against another copy, unresolved V genes explain under half of the gap, and the rest is unexplained. That table is the source of V, J and clone size, and D and trimming were worked out from the DNA. This sample gives about 410,000 clones in total; approximately 91% of them show up just once. Of the sample, 3% to 3.5% is held by the ten largest clones.

This specimen's treatment or condition label, per the study, means: about 20 received Ad26.COV2.S at low or high dose, single or two shots; 5 received placebo; per-sample allocation not given. For vaccine and placebo recipients, the sequenced repertoires came from samples collected on day 63 after the first injection. In Cohort 1b, roughly 25 adults aged 18-55 years were enrolled at a single site in Boston, USA, between 29 July and 7 August 2020. Ad26.COV2.S was a replication-incompetent adenovirus type 26 vector that expressed a prefusion-stabilized SARS-CoV-2 spike protein derived from the original Wuhan strain. What the study reported, not specific to this receptor: Non-spike TCR breadth was comparable between vaccine and placebo recipients, consistent with the vaccine containing only spike. Higher spike-specific TCR breadth was observed in Ad26.COV2.S recipients than in placebo recipients (P = 0.0014). After vaccination, substantial breadth of spike-specific CD8+ and CD4+ T cell responses was reported. According to the authors, total T cell responses may have been underestimated by the TCR breadth and depth analyses. Comparing responses between vaccine doses or regimens was not something the study was powered to do.

In this chain, TRBV6-4 is recombined with TRBJ2-1, with 8 bases in between that match TRBD2. This sample comprised peripheral blood, obtained in a trial of Ad26.COV2.S vaccine versus placebo. This sequence originates from a person between 18 and 65 years old who received the Ad26.COV2.S COVID-19 vaccine or a placebo. CDR3 reads: CASSATDLAGRLNEQFF. The base sequence is TGTGCCAGCAGTGCCACTGACCTAGCGGGTAGACTCAATGAGCAGTTCTTC.